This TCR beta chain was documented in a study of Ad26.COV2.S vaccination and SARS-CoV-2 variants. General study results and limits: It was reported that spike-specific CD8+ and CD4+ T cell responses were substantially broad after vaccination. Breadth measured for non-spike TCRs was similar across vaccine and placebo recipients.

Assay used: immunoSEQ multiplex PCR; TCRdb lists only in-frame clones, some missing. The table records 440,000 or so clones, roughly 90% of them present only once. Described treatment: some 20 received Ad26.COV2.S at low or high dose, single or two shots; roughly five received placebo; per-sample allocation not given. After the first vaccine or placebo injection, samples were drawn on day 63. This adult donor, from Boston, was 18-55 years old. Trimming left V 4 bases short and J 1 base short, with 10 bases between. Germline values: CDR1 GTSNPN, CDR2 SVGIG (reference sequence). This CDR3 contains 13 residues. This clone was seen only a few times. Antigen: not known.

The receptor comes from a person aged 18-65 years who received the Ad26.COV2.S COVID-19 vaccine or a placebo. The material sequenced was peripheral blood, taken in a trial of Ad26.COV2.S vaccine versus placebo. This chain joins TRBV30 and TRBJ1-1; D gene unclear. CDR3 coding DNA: TGTGCCTGGAAGCCCGGGCCGAACACTGAAGCTTTCTTT. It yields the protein CAWKPGPNTEAFF.